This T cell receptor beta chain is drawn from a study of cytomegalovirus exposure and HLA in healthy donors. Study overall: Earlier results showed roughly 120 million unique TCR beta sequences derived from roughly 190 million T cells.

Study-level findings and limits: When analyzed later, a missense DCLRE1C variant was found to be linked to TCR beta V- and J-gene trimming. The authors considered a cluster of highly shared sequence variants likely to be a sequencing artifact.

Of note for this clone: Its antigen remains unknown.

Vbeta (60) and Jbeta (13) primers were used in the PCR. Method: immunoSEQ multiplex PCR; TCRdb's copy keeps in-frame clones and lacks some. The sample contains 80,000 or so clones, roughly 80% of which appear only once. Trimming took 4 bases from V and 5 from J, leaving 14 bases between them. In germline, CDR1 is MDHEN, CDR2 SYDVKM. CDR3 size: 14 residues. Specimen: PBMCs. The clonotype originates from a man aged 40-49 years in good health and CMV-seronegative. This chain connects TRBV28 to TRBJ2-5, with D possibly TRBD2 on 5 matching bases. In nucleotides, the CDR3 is TGTGCCAGCAGTTCCCCTCTAATAGCGGAGACCCAGTACTTC. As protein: CASSSPLIAETQYF.